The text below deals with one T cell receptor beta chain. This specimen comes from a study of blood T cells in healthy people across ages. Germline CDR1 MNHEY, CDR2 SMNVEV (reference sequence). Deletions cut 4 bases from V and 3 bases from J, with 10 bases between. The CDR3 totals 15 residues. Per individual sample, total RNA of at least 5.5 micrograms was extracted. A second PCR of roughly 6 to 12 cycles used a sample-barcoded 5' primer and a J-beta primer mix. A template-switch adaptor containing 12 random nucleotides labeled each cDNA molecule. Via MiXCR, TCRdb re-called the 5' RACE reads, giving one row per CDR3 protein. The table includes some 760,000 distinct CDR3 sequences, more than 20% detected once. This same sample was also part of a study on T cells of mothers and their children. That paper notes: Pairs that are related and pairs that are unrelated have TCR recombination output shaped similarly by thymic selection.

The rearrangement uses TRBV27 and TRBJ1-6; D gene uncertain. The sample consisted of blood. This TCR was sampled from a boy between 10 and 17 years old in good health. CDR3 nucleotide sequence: TGTGCCAGCAGTTCGGGCACCCTCTATAATTCACCCCTCCACTTT. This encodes CASSSGTLYNSPLHF.